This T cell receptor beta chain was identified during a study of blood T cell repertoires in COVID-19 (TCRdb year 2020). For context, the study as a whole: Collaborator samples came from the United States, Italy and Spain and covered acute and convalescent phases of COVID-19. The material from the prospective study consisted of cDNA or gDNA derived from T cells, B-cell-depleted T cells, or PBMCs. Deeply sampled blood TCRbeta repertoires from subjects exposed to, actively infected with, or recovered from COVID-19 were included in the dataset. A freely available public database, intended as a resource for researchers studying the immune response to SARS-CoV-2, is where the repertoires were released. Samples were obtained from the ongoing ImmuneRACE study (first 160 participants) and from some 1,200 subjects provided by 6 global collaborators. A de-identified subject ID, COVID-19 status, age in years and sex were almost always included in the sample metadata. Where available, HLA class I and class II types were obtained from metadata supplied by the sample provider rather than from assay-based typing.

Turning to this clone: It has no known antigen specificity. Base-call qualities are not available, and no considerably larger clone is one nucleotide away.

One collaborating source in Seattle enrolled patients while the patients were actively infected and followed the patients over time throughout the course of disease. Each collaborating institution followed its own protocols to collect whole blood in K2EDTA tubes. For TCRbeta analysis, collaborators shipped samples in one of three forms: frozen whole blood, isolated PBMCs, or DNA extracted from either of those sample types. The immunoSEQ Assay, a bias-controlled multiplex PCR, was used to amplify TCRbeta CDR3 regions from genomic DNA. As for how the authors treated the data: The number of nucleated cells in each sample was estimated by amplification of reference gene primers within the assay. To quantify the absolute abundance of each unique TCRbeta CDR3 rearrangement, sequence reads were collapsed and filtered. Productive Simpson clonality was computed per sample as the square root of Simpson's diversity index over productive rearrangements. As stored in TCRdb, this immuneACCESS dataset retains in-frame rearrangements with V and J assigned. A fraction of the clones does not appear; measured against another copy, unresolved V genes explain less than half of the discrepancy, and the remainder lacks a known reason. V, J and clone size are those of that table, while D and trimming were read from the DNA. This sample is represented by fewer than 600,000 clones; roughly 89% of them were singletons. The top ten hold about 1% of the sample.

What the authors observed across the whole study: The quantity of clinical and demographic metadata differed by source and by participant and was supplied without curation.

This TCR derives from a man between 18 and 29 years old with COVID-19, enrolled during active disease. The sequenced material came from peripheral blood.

The CDR3: CASSISVLGGDEQFF. DNA sequence: TGTGCCAGTAGTATATCTGTGCTAGGAGGCGATGAGCAGTTCTTC. The chain uses TRBV19 and TRBJ2-1; a tentative D match to TRBD2 spans 5 bases. Counted from cysteine to phenylalanine, this CDR3 has 15 amino acids. Only the CDR3 region is kept as DNA, spanning 45 bases read in frame from base 1. V is reduced by 2 bases and J by 8 bases, leaving a spacing of 16 bases between them. The germline V gene (reference sequence) gives CDR1 as LNHDA and CDR2 as SQIVND.